This TCR beta chain derives from a study of early T cells in non-severe SARS-CoV-2 infection. Study as a whole: The input, bulk RNA from unsorted whole blood, was sequenced, and chains were unpaired. Points from the study as a whole: Reliance on VDJdb matching favored anti-spike CD8 responses; private and CD4 specificities were missed.

The CDR3 has 13 amino acids. Germline CDR1 WSHSY, CDR2 SAAADI. The J segment lost 5 bases and the V segment lost 3 bases, leaving 3 bases of the junction unmatched. Only a few counts were recorded for this clonotype. Its antigen is as yet unknown. Unique molecular identifiers (one per individual cDNA molecule) were attached. TCRdb fed the 5' RACE reads into MiXCR, producing one record per CDR3 protein. Of 30,000 to 35,000 distinct CDR3 sequences listed, around 5.8% were seen once; the top ten hold roughly 5%. The J gene is TRBJ2-7, the V gene TRBV10-2, with 8 bases lining up with TRBD1. The TCR sequence derives from an adult who was a healthcare worker with PCR-confirmed SARS-CoV-2 infection or an uninfected control (not recorded which). Sequenced sample: whole blood. This chain's CDR3 is CASSDDRGNEQYF. The CDR3 DNA follows: TGCGCCAGCAGTGACGACAGGGGAAACGAGCAGTACTTC.